The rows below give T cell receptor beta chains drawn from one sample of a study of T cells in Graves' hyperthyroidism and ophthalmopathy. MiXCR was run by TCRdb on the multiplex PCR reads, yielding one entry per CDR3 protein. The table has about 420,000 distinct CDR3 sequences, roughly 13% seen once. The sample comprised blood. Every receptor here comes from a woman under 30 with Graves' hyperthyroidism. Each CDR3 is given with its conserved first and last residue. D genes are given only for firm matches. The size field is filled for only some rows; it gives once, few, many or a size class.

>TRBV20-1|TRBJ1-6|TRBD1|many
TGCAGTGCTAGGGCAGACAGGGGGCGAGACAATTCACCCCTCCACTTT
CSARADRGRDNSPLHF
>TRBV7-7|TRBJ2-1|TRBD1|many
TGTGCTAGCAGCCTCAGAGACAGGGGGCGTTCCCCATACAATGAGCAGTTCTTC
CASSLRDRGRSPYNEQFF
>TRBV20-1|TRBJ1-5|.|.
TGCAGTGCTAGCGCGAATAGCAATCAGCCCCAGCATTTT
CSASANSNQPQHF
>TRBV7-8|TRBJ2-7|TRBD1|.
TGTGCCAGCAGCTTAGGGATCGAATGGACAGGCTCCTACGAGCAGTACTTC
CASSLGIEWTGSYEQYF
>TRBV5-8|TRBJ1-2|.|many
TGTGCCAGCAGGAGGGATGGGGTTTATGGCTACACCTTC
CASRRDGVYGYTF
>TRBV12-3/TRBV12-4|TRBJ2-7|.|many
TGTGCCAGCGGGGACGGGGGCTCCCACGAGCGGTACTTC
CASGDGGSHERYF
>TRBV30|TRBJ1-1|.|many
TGTGCCTGGAGTGGGGGGGGGGCCAACACTGAAGCTTTCTTT
CAWSGGGANTEAFF
>TRBV12-3/TRBV12-4|TRBJ1-1|TRBD1|.
TGTGCCAGCAGCCTGACAGGGAACGCCGAAGCTTTCTTT
CASSLTGNAEAFF
>TRBV5-6|TRBJ2-1|.|.
TGTGCCAGCAGCTTGCCGGGGGAAATCTACAATGAGCAGTTCTTC
CASSLPGEIYNEQFF
>TRBV6-1|TRBJ2-4|.|many
TGTGCCAGCAGCGGGAGTAGCCAAAACATTCAGTACTTC
CASSGSSQNIQYF
>TRBV6-2/TRBV6-3|TRBJ2-7|TRBD1|many
TGTGCCAGCAGTTACTCGGGACAGAAGCAGTACTTC
CASSYSGQKQYF
>TRBV3-1|TRBJ2-2|.|few
TGTGCCAGCAGTCCCGACAGCTACACCGGGGAGCTGTTTTTT
CASSPDSYTGELFF
>TRBV6-1|TRBJ2-1|TRBD2|.
TGTGCCAGCAGTTCACGTAGCGGGAGGGCCTTATATGAGCAGTTCTTC
CASSSRSGRALYEQFF
>TRBV20-1|TRBJ1-5|.|.
TGCAGTGCTAGAGATCTACAGCCCCTCAATCAGCCCCAGCATTTT
CSARDLQPLNQPQHF
>TRBV7-6|TRBJ2-7|TRBD2|many
TGTGCCAGCAGCTCCCGACTAGCGGGAGGTAACGAGCAGTACTTC
CASSSRLAGGNEQYF
>TRBV7-9|TRBJ1-2|TRBD1|few
TGTGCCAGCAGCCGGACAGGGGCCGGTAGCTATGGCTACACCTTC
CASSRTGAGSYGYTF
>TRBV27|TRBJ2-7|TRBD2|.
TGTGCCAGCAGCCGCCCAGGGAGGGGAACCAACGAGCAGTACTTC
CASSRPGRGTNEQYF
>TRBV7-9|TRBJ1-2|.|few
TGTGCCAGCAGCAAAGTACAGGGCACTAACTATGGCTACACCTTC
CASSKVQGTNYGYTF
>TRBV20-1|TRBJ2-3|TRBD2|many
TGCAGTGCTAGAGATAAGGTCTCTAGCGGGAGTAGCACAGATACGCAGTATTTT
CSARDKVSSGSSTDTQYF
>TRBV5-1|TRBJ2-1|TRBD2|many
TGCGCCAGCAGCTGGACTAGCGGCCGCCTCTCCTACAATGAGCAGTTCTTC
CASSWTSGRLSYNEQFF
>TRBV27|TRBJ2-3|.|many
TGTGCCAGCAGTGAGGGGAAGATACCCGCCGCAGATACGCAGTATTTT
CASSEGKIPAADTQYF
>TRBV6-1|TRBJ1-4|TRBD1|few
TGTGCCAGCAGTGGAGGACAGGGGGCGGTGGGCGAAAAACTGTTTTTT
CASSGGQGAVGEKLFF
>TRBV20-1|TRBJ2-5|TRBD2|many
TGCAGTGCTAGTGGTGCTAGCGGAAACCAAGAGACCCAGTACTTC
CSASGASGNQETQYF
>TRBV24-1|TRBJ2-1|TRBD2|many
TGTGCCACCAGTGATTTGCAAGGCGGGAGGACCGACAATGAGCAGTTCTTC
CATSDLQGGRTDNEQFF
>TRBV4-1|TRBJ2-6|.|few
TGCGCCAGCAGCCAAGAGGAGGGGGACCTGACTTTC
CASSQEEGDLTF
>TRBV5-5|TRBJ2-1|TRBD2|many
TGTGCCAGCAGCTTGGCTAGCGGGAGTGGGAATGAGCAGTTCTTC
CASSLASGSGNEQFF
>TRBV19|TRBJ2-7|.|.
TGTGCCAGTAGTACGTCTCGGGGCGAGCAGTACTTC
CASSTSRGEQYF
>TRBV7-6|TRBJ2-1|TRBD2|.
TGTGCCAGCAGCTTAGGGCCGGGACTAGCTACAGAGACCCAGTTCTTC
CASSLGPGLATETQFF
>TRBV6-1|TRBJ1-1|.|many
TGTGCCAGCAATTCAGATGGGGGAGGGACTGAAGCTTTCTTT
CASNSDGGGTEAFF
>TRBV6-1|TRBJ2-2|.|many
TGTGCCAGCAGCGGTAGTGCGAACACCGGGGAGCTGTTTTTT
CASSGSANTGELFF